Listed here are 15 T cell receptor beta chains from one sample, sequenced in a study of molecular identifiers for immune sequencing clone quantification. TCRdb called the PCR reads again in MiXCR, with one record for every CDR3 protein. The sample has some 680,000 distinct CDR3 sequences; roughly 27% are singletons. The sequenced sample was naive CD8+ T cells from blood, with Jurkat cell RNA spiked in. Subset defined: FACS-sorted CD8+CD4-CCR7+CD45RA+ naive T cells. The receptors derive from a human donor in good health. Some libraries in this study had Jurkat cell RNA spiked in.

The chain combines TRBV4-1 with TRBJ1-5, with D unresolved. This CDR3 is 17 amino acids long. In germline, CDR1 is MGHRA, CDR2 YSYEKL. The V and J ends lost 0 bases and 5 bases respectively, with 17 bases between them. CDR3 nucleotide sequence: TGCGCCAGCAGCCAAGAGGCGGTCCCTAACCCCTATCAGCCCCAGCATTTT. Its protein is CASSQEAVPNPYQPQHF.

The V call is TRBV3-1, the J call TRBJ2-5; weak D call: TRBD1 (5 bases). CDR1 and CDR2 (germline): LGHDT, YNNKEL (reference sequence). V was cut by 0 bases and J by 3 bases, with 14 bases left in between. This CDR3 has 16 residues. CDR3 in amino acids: CASSQEAGYPKETQYF. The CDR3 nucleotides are TGTGCCAGCAGCCAAGAGGCAGGGTACCCAAAAGAGACCCAGTACTTC.

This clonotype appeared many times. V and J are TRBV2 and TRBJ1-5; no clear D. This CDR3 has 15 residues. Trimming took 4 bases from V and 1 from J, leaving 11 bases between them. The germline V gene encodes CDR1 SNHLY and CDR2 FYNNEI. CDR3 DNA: TGTGCCAGCAGTGGTTCAGGCTCGAGCAATCAGCCCCAGCATTTT. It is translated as CASSGSGSSNQPQHF.

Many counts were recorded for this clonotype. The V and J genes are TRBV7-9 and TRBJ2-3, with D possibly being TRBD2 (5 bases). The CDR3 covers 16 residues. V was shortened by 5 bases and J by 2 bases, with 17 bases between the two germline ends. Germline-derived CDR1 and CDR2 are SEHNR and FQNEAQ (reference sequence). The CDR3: CASSGPPSWNTDTQYF. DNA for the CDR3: TGTGCCAGCAGCGGACCCCCTAGCTGGAACACAGATACGCAGTATTTT.

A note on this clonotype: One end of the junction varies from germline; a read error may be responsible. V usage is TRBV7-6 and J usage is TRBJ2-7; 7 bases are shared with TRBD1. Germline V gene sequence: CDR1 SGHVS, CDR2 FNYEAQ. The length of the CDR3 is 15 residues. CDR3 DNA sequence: TGTGCCAGCTGCTTAAAATCAACAGGGGCACACGAGCAGTACTTC. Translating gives CASCLKSTGAHEQYF. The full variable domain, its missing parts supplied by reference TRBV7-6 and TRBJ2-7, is GAGVSQSPRYKVTKRGQDVALRCDPISGHVSLYWYRQALGQGPEFLTYFNYEAQQDKSGLPNDRFSAERPEGSISTLTIQRTEQRDSAMYRCASCLKSTGAHEQYFGPGTRLTVT.

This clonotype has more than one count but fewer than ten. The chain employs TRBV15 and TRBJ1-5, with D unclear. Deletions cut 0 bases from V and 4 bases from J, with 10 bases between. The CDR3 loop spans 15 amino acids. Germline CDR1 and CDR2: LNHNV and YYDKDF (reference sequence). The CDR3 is CATSRDLGVNQPQHF. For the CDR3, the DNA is TGTGCCACCAGCAGAGATTTGGGCGTTAATCAGCCCCAGCATTTT.

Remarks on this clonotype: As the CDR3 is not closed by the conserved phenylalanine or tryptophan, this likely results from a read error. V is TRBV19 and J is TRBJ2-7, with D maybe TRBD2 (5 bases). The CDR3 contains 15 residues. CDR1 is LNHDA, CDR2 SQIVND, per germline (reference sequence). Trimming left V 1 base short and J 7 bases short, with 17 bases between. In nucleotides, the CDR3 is TGTGCCAGTAGTATAGCGGGAAAGTCCCATGGAGAGCAGTACTCC. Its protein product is CASSIAGKSHGEQYS.

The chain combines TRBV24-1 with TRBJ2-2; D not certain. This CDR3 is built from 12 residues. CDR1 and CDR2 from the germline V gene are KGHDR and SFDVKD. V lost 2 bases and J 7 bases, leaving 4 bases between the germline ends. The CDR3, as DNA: TGTGCCACCAGTGATTGGAGCGGGGAGCTGTTTTTT. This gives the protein CATSDWSGELFF.

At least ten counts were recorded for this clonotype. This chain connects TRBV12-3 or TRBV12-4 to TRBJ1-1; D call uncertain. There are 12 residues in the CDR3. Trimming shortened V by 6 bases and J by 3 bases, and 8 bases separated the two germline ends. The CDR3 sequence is CASSFWDTEAFF. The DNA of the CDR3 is TGTGCCAGCAGCTTTTGGGACACTGAAGCTTTCTTT.

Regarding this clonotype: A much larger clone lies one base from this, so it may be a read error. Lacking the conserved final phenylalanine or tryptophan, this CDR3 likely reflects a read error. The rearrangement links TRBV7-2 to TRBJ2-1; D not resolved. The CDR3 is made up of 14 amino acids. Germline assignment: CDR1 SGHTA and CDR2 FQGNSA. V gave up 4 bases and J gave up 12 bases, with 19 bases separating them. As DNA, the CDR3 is TGTGCCAGCAGCTCCAGGTCAGGAGAGCCGGGGCAGTTCTGC. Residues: CASSSRSGEPGQFC.

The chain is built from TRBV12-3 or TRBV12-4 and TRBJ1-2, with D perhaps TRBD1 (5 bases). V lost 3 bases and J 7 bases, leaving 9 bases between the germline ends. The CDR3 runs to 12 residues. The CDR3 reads CASSFQGPGYTF. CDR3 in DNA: TGTGCCAGCAGTTTCCAGGGTCCTGGCTACACCTTC.

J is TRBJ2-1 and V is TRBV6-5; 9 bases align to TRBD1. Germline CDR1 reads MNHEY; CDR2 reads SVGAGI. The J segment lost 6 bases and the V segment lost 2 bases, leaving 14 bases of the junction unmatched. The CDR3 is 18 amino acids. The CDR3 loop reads CASSYVPPGTGTSNEQFF. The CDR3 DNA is TGTGCCAGCAGTTACGTCCCCCCCGGGACAGGGACAAGCAATGAGCAGTTCTTC.

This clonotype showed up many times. This CDR3 reads CASSQDPKQPQHF. The CDR3 bases are TGCGCCAGCAGCCAAGACCCCAAACAGCCCCAGCATTTT. The chain combines TRBV4-3 with TRBJ1-5; D uncertain. The germline CDR1 and CDR2 sequences are LGHNA and YSLEER. V lost 0 bases and J 7 bases, leaving 7 bases between the germline ends. CDR3 size: 13 residues.

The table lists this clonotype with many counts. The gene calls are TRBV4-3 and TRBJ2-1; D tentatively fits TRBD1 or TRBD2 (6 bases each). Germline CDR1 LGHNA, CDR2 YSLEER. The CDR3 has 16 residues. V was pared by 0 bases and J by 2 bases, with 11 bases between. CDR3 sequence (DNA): TGCGCCAGCAGCCAAGATCGAGGGGGGCCCTACAATGAGCAGTTCTTC. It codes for CASSQDRGGPYNEQFF.

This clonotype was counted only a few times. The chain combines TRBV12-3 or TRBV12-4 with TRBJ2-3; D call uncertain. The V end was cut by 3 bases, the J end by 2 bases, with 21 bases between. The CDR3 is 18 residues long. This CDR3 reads CASSFPVSVSSNTDTQYF. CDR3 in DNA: TGTGCCAGCAGTTTCCCCGTATCCGTGTCCTCGAACACAGATACGCAGTATTTT.